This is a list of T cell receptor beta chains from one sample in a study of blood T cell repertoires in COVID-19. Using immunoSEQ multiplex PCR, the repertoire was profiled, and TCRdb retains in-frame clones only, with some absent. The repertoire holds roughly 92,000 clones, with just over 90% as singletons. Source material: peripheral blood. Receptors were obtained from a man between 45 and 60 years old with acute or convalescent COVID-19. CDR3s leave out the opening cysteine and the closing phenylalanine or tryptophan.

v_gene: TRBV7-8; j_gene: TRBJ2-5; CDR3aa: ASRNLDQETQY
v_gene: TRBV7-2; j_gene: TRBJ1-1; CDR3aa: ASSLLNRGLNTEAF
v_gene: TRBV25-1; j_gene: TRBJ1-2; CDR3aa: ASSGPGTGNYGYT
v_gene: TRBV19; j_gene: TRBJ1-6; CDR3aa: ASSIGLGSSPLH
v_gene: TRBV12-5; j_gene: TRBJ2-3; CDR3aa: ASGYIFTLAGSTDTQY
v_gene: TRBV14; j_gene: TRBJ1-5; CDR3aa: ASSQLTLDRGRGDSNQPQH
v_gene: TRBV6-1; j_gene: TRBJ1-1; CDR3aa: ASSELPGGDTEAF
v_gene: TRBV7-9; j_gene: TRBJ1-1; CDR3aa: ASSSLDRDNTEAF
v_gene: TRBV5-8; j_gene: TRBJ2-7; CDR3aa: ASSDGTVSYEQY
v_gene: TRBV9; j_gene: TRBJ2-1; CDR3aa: ASSVVAGGGEQF
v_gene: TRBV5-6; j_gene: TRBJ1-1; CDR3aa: ASSKTGTTEAF
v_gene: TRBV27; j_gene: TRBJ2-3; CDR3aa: ASSSITGVSTDTQY
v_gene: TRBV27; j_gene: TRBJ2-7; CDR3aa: ASRGLAGNYEQY
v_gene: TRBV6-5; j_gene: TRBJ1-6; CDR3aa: ASGTQNNNSPLH
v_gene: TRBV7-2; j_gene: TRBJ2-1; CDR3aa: ASSSSSGNEQF
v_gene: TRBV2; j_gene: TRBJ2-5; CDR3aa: ASRKRQETQY
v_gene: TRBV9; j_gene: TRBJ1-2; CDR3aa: ASSVGGNRGGYT
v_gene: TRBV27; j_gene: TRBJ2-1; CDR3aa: ASSFSGGSSYNEQF
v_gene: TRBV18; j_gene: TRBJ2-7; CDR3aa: ASSPRGIYEQY
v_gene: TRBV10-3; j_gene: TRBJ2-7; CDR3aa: AISDAAAYYEQY
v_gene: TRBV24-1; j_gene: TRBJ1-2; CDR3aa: ATRRGANYGYT
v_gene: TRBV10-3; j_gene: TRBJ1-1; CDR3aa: ATSTGLNTEAF
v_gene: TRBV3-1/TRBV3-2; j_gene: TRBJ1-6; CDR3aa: ASSQGTANSPLH
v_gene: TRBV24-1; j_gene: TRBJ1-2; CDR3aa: ATSATGFGYGYT
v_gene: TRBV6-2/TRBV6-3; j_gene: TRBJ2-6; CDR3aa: ASSLSGLAGVVSGANVLT
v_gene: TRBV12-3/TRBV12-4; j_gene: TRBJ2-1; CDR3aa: ASRPTLNNEQF
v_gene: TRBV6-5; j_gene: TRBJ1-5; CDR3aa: ASSPWTGVNQPQH
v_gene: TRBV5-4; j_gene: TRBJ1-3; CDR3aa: ASSSQGLSSGNTIY
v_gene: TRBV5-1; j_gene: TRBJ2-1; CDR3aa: ASSLAGLAGGWPNEQF
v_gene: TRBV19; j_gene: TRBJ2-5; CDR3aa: ASQSGDKRETQY
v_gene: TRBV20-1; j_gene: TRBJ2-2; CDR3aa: SASGTSGSRTGELF
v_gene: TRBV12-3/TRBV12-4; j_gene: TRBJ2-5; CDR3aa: ASSLEGGTQY
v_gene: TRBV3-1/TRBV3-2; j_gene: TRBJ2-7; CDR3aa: ASSQGLGYEQY
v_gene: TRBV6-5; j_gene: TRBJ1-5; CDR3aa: ASSYRGESNQPQH
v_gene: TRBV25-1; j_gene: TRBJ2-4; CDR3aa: ASSIDRGYIQY
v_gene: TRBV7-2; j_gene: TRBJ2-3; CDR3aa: ASSFPGTSGSGTQY
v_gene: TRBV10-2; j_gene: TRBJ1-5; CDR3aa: ASSESRVGFSNQPQH
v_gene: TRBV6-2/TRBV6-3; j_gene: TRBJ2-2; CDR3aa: ASSYSGEVTGELF
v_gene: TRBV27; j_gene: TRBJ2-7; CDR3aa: ASSPGGLTSYEQY
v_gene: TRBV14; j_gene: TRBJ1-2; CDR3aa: ASSQDRDRGRGGYT
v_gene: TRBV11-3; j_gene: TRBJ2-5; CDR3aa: ASSLRTSGNAETQY
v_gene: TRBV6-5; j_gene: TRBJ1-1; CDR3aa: ASSFDRLTEAF